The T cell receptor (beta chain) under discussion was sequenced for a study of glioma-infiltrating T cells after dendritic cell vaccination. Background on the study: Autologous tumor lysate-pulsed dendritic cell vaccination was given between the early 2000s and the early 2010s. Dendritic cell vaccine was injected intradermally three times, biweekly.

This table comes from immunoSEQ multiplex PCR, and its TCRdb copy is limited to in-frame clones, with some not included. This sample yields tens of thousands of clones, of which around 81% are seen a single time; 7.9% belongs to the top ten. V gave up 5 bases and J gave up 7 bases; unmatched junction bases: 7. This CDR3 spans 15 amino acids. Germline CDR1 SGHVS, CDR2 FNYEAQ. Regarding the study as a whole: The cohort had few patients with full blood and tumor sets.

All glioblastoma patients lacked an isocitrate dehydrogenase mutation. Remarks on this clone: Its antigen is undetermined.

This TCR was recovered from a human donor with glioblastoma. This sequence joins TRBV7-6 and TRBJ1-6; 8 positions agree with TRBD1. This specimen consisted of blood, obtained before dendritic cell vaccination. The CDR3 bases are TGTGCCAGCAGCCCCGGACAGGGAGGGAATTCACCCCTCCACTTT. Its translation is CASSPGQGGNSPLHF.